The rows below give T cell receptor beta chains drawn from one sample of a study of PD-L1 blockade in urothelial cancer. Profiling relied on immunoSEQ multiplex PCR, and the TCRdb table lists in-frame clones only, not all of them. This table holds 70,000 to 75,000 clones, less than 90% found once. Source: PBMCs, taken around atezolizumab (anti-PD-L1) treatment. These receptors were collected from a woman in her sixties or seventies with urothelial cancer. CDR3s include the opening cysteine and the closing phenylalanine or tryptophan. Each record gives: J gene, clone size, D gene, V gene, CDR3 protein, CDR3 DNA. D genes are given only for firm matches. Size is omitted from some rows. Given values are once, few, many or a class for expanded clones.

j_call: TRBJ2-1
clone_size: .
d_call: TRBD2
v_call: TRBV5-1
cdr3_aa: CASSSWDPALAGSSYNEQFF
cdr3_nt: TGCGCCAGCAGCTCCTGGGACCCCGCTCTAGCGGGAAGTTCCTACAATGAGCAGTTCTTC

j_call: TRBJ2-3
clone_size: few
d_call: .
v_call: TRBV7-2
cdr3_aa: CASSLGSPDTQYF
cdr3_nt: TGTGCCAGCAGCTTAGGGAGTCCAGATACGCAGTATTTT

j_call: TRBJ2-5
clone_size: once
d_call: TRBD2
v_call: TRBV7-9
cdr3_aa: CASSLRGSSGHQETQYF
cdr3_nt: TGTGCCAGCAGCTTACGGGGGTCTAGCGGACACCAAGAGACCCAGTACTTC

j_call: TRBJ2-3
clone_size: few
d_call: TRBD2
v_call: TRBV9
cdr3_aa: CASSVSGGWDRTDTQYF
cdr3_nt: TGTGCCAGCAGCGTAAGCGGGGGGTGGGACCGCACAGATACGCAGTATTTT

j_call: TRBJ1-2
clone_size: .
d_call: .
v_call: TRBV5-8
cdr3_aa: CASSLGPNYGYTF
cdr3_nt: TGTGCCAGCAGCTTGGGGCCGAACTATGGCTACACCTTC

j_call: TRBJ1-2
clone_size: .
d_call: TRBD1
v_call: TRBV2
cdr3_aa: CASTQGQGYYGYTF
cdr3_nt: TGTGCCAGCACTCAAGGACAGGGATACTATGGCTACACCTTC

j_call: TRBJ2-1
clone_size: .
d_call: TRBD1
v_call: TRBV7-3
cdr3_aa: CASSGGQGYNEQFF
cdr3_nt: TGTGCCAGCAGTGGGGGACAGGGCTACAATGAGCAGTTCTTC

j_call: TRBJ2-7
clone_size: .
d_call: .
v_call: TRBV29-1
cdr3_aa: CSVERRGAYEQYF
cdr3_nt: TGCAGCGTTGAAAGGAGGGGCGCCTACGAGCAGTACTTC

j_call: TRBJ2-7
clone_size: .
d_call: TRBD1
v_call: TRBV19
cdr3_aa: CASSIGTGGAYEQYF
cdr3_nt: TGTGCCAGTAGTATAGGTACAGGGGGAGCCTACGAGCAGTACTTC

j_call: TRBJ1-2
clone_size: once
d_call: TRBD1
v_call: TRBV7-9
cdr3_aa: CASSQGQGPYGYTF
cdr3_nt: TGTGCCAGCAGCCAAGGACAGGGACCCTATGGCTACACCTTC

j_call: TRBJ2-3
clone_size: .
d_call: TRBD2
v_call: TRBV5-8
cdr3_aa: CASSLVLAGVSTDTQYF
cdr3_nt: TGTGCCAGCAGCTTGGTACTAGCGGGGGTCAGCACAGATACGCAGTATTTT

j_call: TRBJ2-1
clone_size: .
d_call: TRBD2
v_call: TRBV5-4
cdr3_aa: CASSLRAGTRYYNEQFF
cdr3_nt: TGTGCCAGCAGCCTCCGGGCCGGGACTAGATACTACAATGAGCAGTTCTTC

j_call: TRBJ2-1
clone_size: .
d_call: .
v_call: TRBV4-3
cdr3_aa: CASSLRRGFGYNEQFF
cdr3_nt: TGCGCCAGCAGCCTGCGCCGGGGGTTCGGATACAATGAGCAGTTCTTC

j_call: TRBJ1-2
clone_size: .
d_call: .
v_call: TRBV5-1
cdr3_aa: CASSFVGQSHGYTF
cdr3_nt: TGCGCCAGCAGCTTCGTCGGACAGTCCCATGGCTACACCTTC

j_call: TRBJ1-1
clone_size: .
d_call: .
v_call: TRBV7-2
cdr3_aa: CASSLVATGSTEAFF
cdr3_nt: TGTGCCAGCAGCTTAGTCGCGACAGGCTCCACTGAAGCTTTCTTT

j_call: TRBJ2-5
clone_size: .
d_call: .
v_call: TRBV12-2
cdr3_aa: CASRLGLRVGETQYF
cdr3_nt: TGTGCAAGTCGCTTAGGACTCAGGGTCGGAGAGACCCAGTACTTC

j_call: TRBJ2-5
clone_size: .
d_call: .
v_call: TRBV27
cdr3_aa: CASSPQAGETQYF
cdr3_nt: TGTGCCAGCAGTCCACAGGCAGGGGAGACCCAGTACTTC

j_call: TRBJ2-2
clone_size: .
d_call: TRBD1
v_call: TRBV29-1
cdr3_aa: CSVEDPIKTGGTGELFF
cdr3_nt: TGCAGCGTTGAAGATCCCATTAAGACAGGGGGCACCGGGGAGCTGTTTTTT

j_call: TRBJ2-7
clone_size: .
d_call: TRBD1
v_call: TRBV28
cdr3_aa: CASSSTGENYEQYF
cdr3_nt: TGTGCCAGCAGTTCGACAGGGGAAAACTACGAGCAGTACTTC

j_call: TRBJ2-3
clone_size: .
d_call: .
v_call: TRBV5-4
cdr3_aa: CASSWDSTDTQYF
cdr3_nt: TGTGCCAGCAGCTGGGACTCCACAGATACGCAGTATTTT

j_call: TRBJ2-1
clone_size: once
d_call: TRBD2
v_call: TRBV7-3
cdr3_aa: CASSLNSGSGAEQFF
cdr3_nt: TGTGCCAGCAGCTTAAACAGCGGGAGCGGGGCTGAGCAGTTCTTC

j_call: TRBJ2-7
clone_size: .
d_call: TRBD1
v_call: TRBV7-9
cdr3_aa: CASSSDRVQGYEQYF
cdr3_nt: TGTGCCAGCAGCTCTGACAGGGTCCAAGGCTACGAGCAGTACTTC

j_call: TRBJ2-5
clone_size: .
d_call: .
v_call: TRBV29-1
cdr3_aa: CSVESYGETQYF
cdr3_nt: TGCAGCGTTGAAAGCTATGGTGAGACCCAGTACTTC

j_call: TRBJ1-2
clone_size: .
d_call: TRBD1
v_call: TRBV19
cdr3_aa: CASSTGTGLYGYTF
cdr3_nt: TGTGCCAGTAGTACTGGGACAGGACTCTATGGCTACACCTTC

j_call: TRBJ2-5
clone_size: .
d_call: TRBD1
v_call: TRBV5-4
cdr3_aa: CASSWADRGPETQYF
cdr3_nt: TGTGCCAGCAGCTGGGCGGACAGGGGGCCGGAGACCCAGTACTTC

j_call: TRBJ2-1
clone_size: .
d_call: .
v_call: TRBV9
cdr3_aa: CASSVGHPYNEQFF
cdr3_nt: TGTGCCAGCAGCGTAGGGCACCCCTACAATGAGCAGTTCTTC

j_call: TRBJ2-1
clone_size: .
d_call: TRBD2
v_call: TRBV18
cdr3_aa: CASSPSPSSGGGNEQFF
cdr3_nt: TGTGCCAGCTCACCTTCCCCCTCTAGCGGGGGGGGCAATGAGCAGTTCTTC

j_call: TRBJ2-5
clone_size: .
d_call: .
v_call: TRBV7-9
cdr3_aa: CASRFAGTQETQYF
cdr3_nt: TGTGCCAGCAGATTCGCCGGGACTCAAGAGACCCAGTACTTC

j_call: TRBJ2-1
clone_size: .
d_call: TRBD2
v_call: TRBV5-4
cdr3_aa: CASSSSGSSYNEQFF
cdr3_nt: TGTGCCAGCAGCTCGAGCGGGAGCTCCTACAATGAGCAGTTCTTC

j_call: TRBJ2-1
clone_size: once
d_call: TRBD2
v_call: TRBV5-1
cdr3_aa: CASSIGIAGGDEQFF
cdr3_nt: TGCGCCAGCAGCATCGGGATAGCGGGAGGGGATGAGCAGTTCTTC

j_call: TRBJ2-1
clone_size: .
d_call: TRBD1
v_call: TRBV7-3
cdr3_aa: CASSRGQGFYNEQFF
cdr3_nt: TGTGCCAGCAGCCGGGGACAGGGGTTCTACAATGAGCAGTTCTTC

j_call: TRBJ1-1
clone_size: .
d_call: .
v_call: TRBV2
cdr3_aa: CAIIPSRGRNTEAFF
cdr3_nt: TGTGCCATAATCCCATCGAGGGGGAGGAACACTGAAGCTTTCTTT

j_call: TRBJ2-4
clone_size: .
d_call: .
v_call: TRBV28
cdr3_aa: CASSETGGKNIQYF
cdr3_nt: TGTGCCAGCAGCGAGACAGGAGGCAAAAACATTCAGTACTTC

j_call: TRBJ2-7
clone_size: .
d_call: TRBD1
v_call: TRBV6-5
cdr3_aa: CASSYSRTGGAYEQYF
cdr3_nt: TGTGCCAGCAGTTACTCGAGAACAGGGGGCGCTTACGAGCAGTACTTC

j_call: TRBJ2-1
clone_size: .
d_call: .
v_call: TRBV7-2
cdr3_aa: CASSSPAVIAAGSYNEQFF
cdr3_nt: TGTGCCAGCAGCTCCCCAGCCGTTATAGCGGCAGGGTCCTACAATGAGCAGTTCTTC

j_call: TRBJ2-1
clone_size: .
d_call: TRBD2
v_call: TRBV5-4
cdr3_aa: CASSPGLAGALEQFF
cdr3_nt: TGTGCCAGCAGCCCCGGGCTAGCGGGAGCCTTAGAGCAGTTCTTC

j_call: TRBJ1-6
clone_size: few
d_call: TRBD1
v_call: TRBV18
cdr3_aa: CASSPPGTGSSPLHF
cdr3_nt: TGTGCCAGCTCACCACCCGGGACAGGGAGTTCACCCCTCCACTTT

j_call: TRBJ2-1
clone_size: once
d_call: .
v_call: TRBV7-9
cdr3_aa: CASSLRGTIYNEQFF
cdr3_nt: TGTGCCAGCAGCTTACGCGGGACCATCTACAATGAGCAGTTCTTC

j_call: TRBJ1-2
clone_size: .
d_call: TRBD1
v_call: TRBV10-3
cdr3_aa: CAINRDRRSDGYTF
cdr3_nt: TGTGCCATCAATAGGGACAGGCGGTCAGATGGCTACACCTTC

j_call: TRBJ2-1
clone_size: .
d_call: TRBD2
v_call: TRBV5-4
cdr3_aa: CASSLRSVLAGGPYEQFF
cdr3_nt: TGTGCCAGCAGCTTGCGCTCCGTACTAGCGGGAGGGCCATATGAGCAGTTCTTC

j_call: TRBJ2-1
clone_size: .
d_call: .
v_call: TRBV4-2
cdr3_aa: CASSQVWTPNNEQFF
cdr3_nt: TGTGCCAGCAGCCAAGTCTGGACACCTAACAATGAGCAGTTCTTC

j_call: TRBJ1-1
clone_size: .
d_call: .
v_call: TRBV5-1
cdr3_aa: CASAWSVGDTEAFF
cdr3_nt: TGCGCCAGCGCGTGGTCAGTCGGGGACACTGAAGCTTTCTTT

j_call: TRBJ2-2
clone_size: .
d_call: .
v_call: TRBV11-2
cdr3_aa: CASSLGRFGELFF
cdr3_nt: TGTGCCAGCAGCTTAGGTCGGTTCGGGGAGCTGTTTTTT

j_call: TRBJ1-1
clone_size: .
d_call: TRBD1
v_call: TRBV7-4
cdr3_aa: CASSLSGTGRSTEAFF
cdr3_nt: TGTGCCAGCAGCTTATCCGGGACAGGCCGTAGCACTGAAGCTTTCTTT

j_call: TRBJ2-7
clone_size: .
d_call: TRBD1
v_call: TRBV13
cdr3_aa: CASSLGSWDRGSHEQYF
cdr3_nt: TGTGCCAGCAGCTTAGGGTCCTGGGACAGGGGTTCCCACGAGCAGTACTTC

j_call: TRBJ1-1
clone_size: .
d_call: .
v_call: TRBV5-6
cdr3_aa: CASSLAGGTGAEAFF
cdr3_nt: TGTGCCAGCAGCTTGGCCGGAGGAACGGGCGCTGAAGCTTTCTTT

j_call: TRBJ2-7
clone_size: .
d_call: TRBD2
v_call: TRBV6-5
cdr3_aa: CASSGLAGGSYEQYF
cdr3_nt: TGTGCCAGCAGCGGACTAGCGGGGGGTTCCTACGAGCAGTACTTC

j_call: TRBJ2-3
clone_size: few
d_call: TRBD2
v_call: TRBV6-5
cdr3_aa: CASSYSGLAGADTQYF
cdr3_nt: TGTGCCAGCAGTTACTCGGGACTAGCGGGGGCAGATACGCAGTATTTT

j_call: TRBJ2-1
clone_size: once
d_call: TRBD2
v_call: TRBV10-3
cdr3_aa: CAISRGAGGSYNEQFF
cdr3_nt: TGTGCCATCAGCAGAGGAGCGGGAGGATCCTACAATGAGCAGTTCTTC

j_call: TRBJ2-7
clone_size: .
d_call: .
v_call: TRBV15
cdr3_aa: CATSRDRAEQYF
cdr3_nt: TGTGCCACCAGCAGAGATCGAGCTGAGCAGTACTTC

j_call: TRBJ1-1
clone_size: .
d_call: .
v_call: TRBV13
cdr3_aa: CASSAGRDTEAFF
cdr3_nt: TGTGCCAGCAGCGCAGGCCGAGACACTGAAGCTTTCTTT

j_call: TRBJ1-2
clone_size: .
d_call: .
v_call: TRBV7-2
cdr3_aa: CASSSFVGAFYGYTF
cdr3_nt: TGTGCCAGCAGCTCCTTCGTGGGGGCTTTCTATGGCTACACCTTC

j_call: TRBJ2-5
clone_size: .
d_call: .
v_call: TRBV5-1
cdr3_aa: CASSLGTRAETQYF
cdr3_nt: TGCGCCAGCAGCTTGGGCACGAGAGCAGAGACCCAGTACTTC

j_call: TRBJ2-5
clone_size: .
d_call: .
v_call: TRBV18
cdr3_aa: CASSPPTREQETQYF
cdr3_nt: TGTGCCAGCTCACCACCTACTCGGGAGCAAGAGACCCAGTACTTC